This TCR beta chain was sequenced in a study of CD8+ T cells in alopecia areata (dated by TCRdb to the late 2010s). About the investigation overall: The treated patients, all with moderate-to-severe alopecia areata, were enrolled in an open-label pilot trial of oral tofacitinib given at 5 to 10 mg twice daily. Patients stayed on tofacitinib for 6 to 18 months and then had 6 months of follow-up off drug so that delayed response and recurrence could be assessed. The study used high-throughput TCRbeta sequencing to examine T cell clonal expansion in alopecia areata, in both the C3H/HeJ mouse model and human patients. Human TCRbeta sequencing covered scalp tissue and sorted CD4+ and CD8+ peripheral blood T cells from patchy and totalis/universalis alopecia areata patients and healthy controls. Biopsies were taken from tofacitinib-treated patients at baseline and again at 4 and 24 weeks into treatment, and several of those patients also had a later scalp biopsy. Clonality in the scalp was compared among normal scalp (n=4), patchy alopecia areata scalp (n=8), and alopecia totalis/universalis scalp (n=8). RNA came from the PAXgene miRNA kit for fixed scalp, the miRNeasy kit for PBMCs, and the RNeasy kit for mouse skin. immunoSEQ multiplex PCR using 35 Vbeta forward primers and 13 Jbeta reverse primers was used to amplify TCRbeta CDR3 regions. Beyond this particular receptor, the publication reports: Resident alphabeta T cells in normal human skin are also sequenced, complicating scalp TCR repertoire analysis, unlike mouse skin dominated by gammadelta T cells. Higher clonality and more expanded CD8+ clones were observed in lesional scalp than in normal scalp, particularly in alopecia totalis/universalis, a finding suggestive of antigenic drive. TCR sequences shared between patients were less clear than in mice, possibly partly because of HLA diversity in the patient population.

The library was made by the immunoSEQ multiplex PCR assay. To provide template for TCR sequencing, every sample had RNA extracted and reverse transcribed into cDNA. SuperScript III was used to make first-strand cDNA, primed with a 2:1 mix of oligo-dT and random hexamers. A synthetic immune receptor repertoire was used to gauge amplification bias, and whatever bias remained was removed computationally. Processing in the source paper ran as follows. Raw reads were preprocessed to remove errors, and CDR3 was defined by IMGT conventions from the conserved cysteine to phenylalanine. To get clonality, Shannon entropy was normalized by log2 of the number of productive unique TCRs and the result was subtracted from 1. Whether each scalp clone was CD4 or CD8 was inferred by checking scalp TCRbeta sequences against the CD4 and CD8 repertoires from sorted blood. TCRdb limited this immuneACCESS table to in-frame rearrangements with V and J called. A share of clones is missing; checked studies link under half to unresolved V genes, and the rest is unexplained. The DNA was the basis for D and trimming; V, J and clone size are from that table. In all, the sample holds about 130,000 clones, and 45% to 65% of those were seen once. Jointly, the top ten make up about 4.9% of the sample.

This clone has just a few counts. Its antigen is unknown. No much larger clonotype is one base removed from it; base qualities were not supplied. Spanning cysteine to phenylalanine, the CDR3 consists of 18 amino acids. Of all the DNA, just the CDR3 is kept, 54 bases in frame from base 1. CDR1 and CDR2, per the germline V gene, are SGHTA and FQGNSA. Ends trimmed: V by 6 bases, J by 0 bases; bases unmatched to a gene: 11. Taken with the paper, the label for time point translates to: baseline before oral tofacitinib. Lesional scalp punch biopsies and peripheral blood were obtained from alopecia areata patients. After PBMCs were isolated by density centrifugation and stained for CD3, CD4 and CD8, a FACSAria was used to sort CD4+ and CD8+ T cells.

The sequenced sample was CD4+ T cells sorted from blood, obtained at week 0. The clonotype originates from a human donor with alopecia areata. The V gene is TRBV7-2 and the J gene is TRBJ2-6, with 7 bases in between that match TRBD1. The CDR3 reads CASSRSRGSSSGANVLTF. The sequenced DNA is TGTGCCAGCAGTCGATCCAGGGGGTCGAGCTCTGGGGCCAACGTCCTGACTTTC.